This entry describes one T cell receptor beta chain. The entry originates in a study of PD-1 and CTLA-4 blockade in melanoma. Sequencing was performed with immunoSEQ multiplex PCR; in TCRdb, only in-frame clones are kept and a portion is missing. The table has tens of thousands of clones, approximately 90% seen once; the top ten hold over 8.5%. CDR3 size: 15 residues. The V end was cut by 6 bases, the J end by 0 bases, with 12 bases between. Germline V lookup: CDR1 MNHEY, CDR2 SMNVEV (reference sequence). This chain links TRBV27 with TRBJ2-1; D gene uncertain. This sample comprised CD8+ T cells from peripheral blood, obtained from a patient given anti-PD-1 treatment. The receptor was isolated from a human donor with melanoma. The CDR3 DNA sequence: TGTGCCAGCAGACTGACGCGTAGCTCCTACAATGAGCAGTTCTTC. As protein: CASRLTRSSYNEQFF.